The 10 T cell receptor beta chains below come from one sample, sequenced in a study of beta chain features in type 1 diabetes. The isolated RNA, all of it, was reverse transcribed, so expressed TCRB transcripts were what got sequenced. Profiling relied on immunoSEQ multiplex PCR, and the TCRdb table lists in-frame clones only, not all of them. The repertoire holds around 330,000 clones, with roughly 9.6% as singletons. Sequenced input: naive CD4+ T cells from blood. The receptors originated from a young woman in good health.

The chain recombines TRBV5-4 with TRBJ2-1, with D perhaps TRBD1 (5 bases). With 4 bases removed from V and 6 bases from J, the gap between germline ends came to 17 bases. The length of the CDR3 is 15 residues. Germline V CDR1 and CDR2: SGHNT, YYREEE (reference sequence). The CDR3 coding sequence is TGTGCCAGCAGCCCCATCGGATTAGGGGCCAATGAGCAGTTCTTC. Protein sequence: CASSPIGLGANEQFF.

The rearrangement links TRBV4-3 to TRBJ2-1; D ambiguous. Looked up from germline, CDR1 is LGHNA and CDR2 is YSLEER. The V end was cut by 1 base, the J end by 7 bases, with 8 bases between. The CDR3 has 13 amino acids. CDR3 nucleotides: TGCGCCAGCAGCCAAGTAGACGGGAATGAGCAGTTCTTC. Amino acid sequence: CASSQVDGNEQFF.

The J gene is TRBJ1-5, the V gene TRBV28; D might be TRBD1 (5 bases). Germline V gene data show CDR1 as MDHEN and CDR2 as SYDVKM. CDR3 length equals 15 residues. V was pared by 3 bases and J by 3 bases, with 12 bases between. The CDR3 reads CASSLNAGFNQPQHF. In nucleotides, the CDR3 is TGTGCCAGCAGTTTGAACGCAGGGTTCAATCAGCCCCAGCATTTT.

The genes are TRBV7-2 and TRBJ2-6; TRBD1 matches at 7 bases. Losses at the gene ends were 5 bases for V and 1 base for J; bases not matched to a gene: 8. Germline V gene data show CDR1 as SGHTA and CDR2 as FQGNSA. This CDR3 has 17 residues. The CDR3 DNA reads as TGTGCCAGCAGCCCCCGGGACAGATCGTCTGGGGCCAACGTCCTGACTTTC. Translating gives CASSPRDRSSGANVLTF.

This clone turned up a few times. This chain connects TRBV11-2 to TRBJ2-7; 11 bases are shared with TRBD1. This CDR3 comprises 14 residues. V lost 5 bases to trimming and J lost 7 bases; unmatched junction nucleotides: 7. The germline gives CDR1 SGHAT, CDR2 FQNNGV. The CDR3 bases are TGTGCCAGCAGCCCCGGACAGGGGGCGCGAGAGCAGTACTTC. Residues: CASSPGQGAREQYF.

This chain connects TRBV7-2 to TRBJ2-5; the match to TRBD2 covers 8 bases. CDR1 SGHTA and CDR2 FQGNSA come from the germline V gene. V dropped 5 bases and J dropped 2; count of bases not matched to a gene: 7. The CDR3 has 15 amino acids. CDR3 DNA sequence: TGTGCCAGCAGCCCTAGGGCTAGCGGGCAAGAGACCCAGTACTTC. Its translation is CASSPRASGQETQYF.

On this clone: The sample holds other DNA sequences that translate to the same CDR3. This rearrangement joins TRBV6-1 to TRBJ2-7; 9 bases map to TRBD1. Per the germline V gene, CDR1 is MNHNS and CDR2 is SASEGT. V lost 6 bases to trimming and J lost 4 bases; unmatched junction nucleotides: 1. CDR3 length: 12 amino acids. The CDR3 loop reads CASRTGGYEQYF. DNA for the CDR3: TGTGCCAGCAGGACAGGGGGATACGAGCAGTACTTC.

V is TRBV9 and J is TRBJ2-6; possible D gene TRBD2, 5 bases. The V gene lost 0 bases and the J gene lost 1 base, with 11 bases spanning the gap. The germline V gene encodes CDR1 SGDLS and CDR2 YYNGEE. The CDR3 extends over 17 amino acids. The CDR3 region is CASSVDPGSSGANVLTF. DNA of the CDR3: TGTGCCAGCAGCGTAGACCCGGGGTCATCTGGGGCCAACGTCCTGACTTTC.

The rearrangement joins TRBV10-3 to TRBJ2-2, with 8 bases that match TRBD2. V was pared by 5 bases and J by 4 bases, with 6 bases of the junction left unmatched. Germline V gives CDR1 ENHRY, CDR2 SYGVKD. This CDR3 is built from 15 residues. CDR3 in amino acids: CAISPGLGVTGELFF. The CDR3 nucleotides are TGTGCCATCAGTCCGGGACTAGGGGTCACCGGGGAGCTGTTTTTT.

The rearrangement links TRBV21-1 to TRBJ2-7; the D call TRBD1 from the table was never checked on the DNA. TRBV21-1 is tagged as a pseudogene. This CDR3 has 14 residues. The CDR3 sequence: CASSKGTPPYEQYF. The CDR3 nucleotides are TGTGCCAGCAGTAAAGGGACACCTCCCTACGAGCAGTACTTC.